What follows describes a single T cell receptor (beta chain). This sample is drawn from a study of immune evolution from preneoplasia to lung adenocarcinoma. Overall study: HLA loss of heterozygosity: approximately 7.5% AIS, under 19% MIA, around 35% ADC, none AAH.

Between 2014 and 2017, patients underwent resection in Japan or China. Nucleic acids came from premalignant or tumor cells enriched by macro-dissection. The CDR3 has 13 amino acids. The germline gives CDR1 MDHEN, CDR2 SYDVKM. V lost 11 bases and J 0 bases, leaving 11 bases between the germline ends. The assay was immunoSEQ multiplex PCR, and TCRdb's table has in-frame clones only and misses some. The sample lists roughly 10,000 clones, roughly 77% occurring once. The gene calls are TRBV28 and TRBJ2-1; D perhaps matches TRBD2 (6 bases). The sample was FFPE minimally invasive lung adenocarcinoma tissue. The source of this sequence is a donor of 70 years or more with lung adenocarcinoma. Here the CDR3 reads CAAVGSSYNEQFF. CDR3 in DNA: TGTGCCGCAGTCGGGAGCTCCTACAATGAGCAGTTCTTC.